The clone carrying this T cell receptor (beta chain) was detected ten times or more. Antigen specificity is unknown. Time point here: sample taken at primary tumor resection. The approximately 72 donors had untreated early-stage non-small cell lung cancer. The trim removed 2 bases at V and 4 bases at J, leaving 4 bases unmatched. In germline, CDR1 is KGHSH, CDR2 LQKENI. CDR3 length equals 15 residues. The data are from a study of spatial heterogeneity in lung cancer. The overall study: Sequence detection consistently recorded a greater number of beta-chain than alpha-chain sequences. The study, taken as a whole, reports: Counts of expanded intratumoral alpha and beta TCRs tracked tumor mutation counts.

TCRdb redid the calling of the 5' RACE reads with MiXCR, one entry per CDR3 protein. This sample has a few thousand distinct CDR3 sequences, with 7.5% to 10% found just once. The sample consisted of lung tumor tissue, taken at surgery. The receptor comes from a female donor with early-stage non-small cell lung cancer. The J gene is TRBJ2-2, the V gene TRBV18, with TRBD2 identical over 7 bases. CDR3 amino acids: CASSPSGRGTGELFF. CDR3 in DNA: TGTGCCAGCTCACCATCGGGGAGGGGCACCGGGGAGCTGTTTTTT.